This section outlines one T cell receptor beta chain sequence together with its context. Its antigen is still unknown. This entry comes from a study of T cells in Graves' hyperthyroidism and ophthalmopathy. The V end lost 7 bases, the J end lost 9 bases, and 14 bases lay between the germline ends. The CDR3 has 12 amino acids. Per germline, CDR1 LNHDA and CDR2 SQIVND (reference sequence). Study-level points and caveats: The model forecast ophthalmopathy, anticipating it by a median approximately 7 months before onset. Among thyroid clonotypes expanded above 0.001, most also appeared in blood.

Stable disease denoted Graves' hyperthyroidism without ophthalmopathy progression within 18 months. Aged 18 to 65, the patients had hyperthyroidism that was newly diagnosed and had lasted under 2 months. Regions amplified from RNA transcripts were the TCR beta CDR3 regions. HTBI primers drove first-round RT-PCR of the TCR CDR3. From the multiplex PCR reads, TCRdb called clonotypes with MiXCR, one entry per CDR3 protein. The table shows 85,000 to 110,000 distinct CDR3 sequences, with about half occurring only once. V is TRBV19 and J is TRBJ2-3; D remains ambiguous. This sequence was found in a man aged 40-50 years with Graves' hyperthyroidism. The source material was blood. CDR3 residues: CASKGARGTQYF. The CDR3 nucleotides read TGTGCCAGTAAAGGAGCCCGCGGAACGCAGTATTTT.